These 31 T cell receptor beta chains were sequenced from one sample in a study of blood T cell repertoires in COVID-19. TCRdb's table, derived via immunoSEQ multiplex PCR, lists solely in-frame clones and lacks some. Among roughly 380,000 clones listed, about 88% were seen once. Material for sequencing was PBMCs or T cells enriched from blood (not recorded which). Source of these receptors: a woman in her 30s who had been exposed to COVID-19.

This clone has a single count. This chain connects TRBV19 to TRBJ2-7, with a possible D match to TRBD1 (5 bases). The CDR3 is 13 residues long. V lost 3 bases to trimming and J lost 4 bases, with 10 bases between them. Germline V CDR1 and CDR2: LNHDA, SQIVND (reference sequence). CDR3 amino acids: CASSIDRFYEQYF. CDR3 nucleotide sequence: TGTGCCAGTAGTATCGACAGATTTTACGAGCAGTACTTC.

This clone has a handful of counts. The chain employs TRBV14 and TRBJ1-4, with TRBD1 matching over 7 bases. Germline V gene sequence: CDR1 SGHDN, CDR2 FVKESK. Trimming at V came to 0 bases and at J to 8 bases, leaving 6 bases not matched to a gene. This CDR3 is 15 amino acids long. The CDR3 coding sequence is TGTGCCAGCAGCCAAGAGGACAGGCTACGGGAAAAACTGTTTTTT. Protein product: CASSQEDRLREKLFF.

The V gene is TRBV7-3, the J gene TRBJ2-5, with 7 bases aligning to TRBD2. Germline V gene sequence: CDR1 SGHTA, CDR2 FQGTGA. The CDR3 consists of 22 residues. J was trimmed by 0 bases and V by 1 base; bases with no gene match: 23. DNA for the CDR3: TGTGCCAGCAGCTTAAATGGGCTGTGGGCGGGGGATGCGGGGACGAACCAAGAGACCCAGTACTTC. This gives the protein CASSLNGLWAGDAGTNQETQYF.

The V and J genes are TRBV27 and TRBJ1-1, with no clear D. This CDR3 comprises 11 residues. The germline V and J ends were trimmed by 8 bases and 7 bases, with 11 bases remaining between them. CDR1 is MNHEY, CDR2 SMNVEV, per germline (reference sequence). CDR3 loop: CASGPGREAFF. The CDR3 DNA follows: TGTGCCAGCGGTCCTGGGCGTGAAGCTTTCTTT.

This clone was picked up one time. V is TRBV4-2 and J is TRBJ1-2; 10 positions agree with TRBD1. Germline CDR1 is LGHNA and CDR2 is YNFKEQ. Trimming cost V 4 bases and J 6 bases; bases outside gene matches: 2. This CDR3 has 13 residues. The CDR3 coding sequence is TGTGCCAGCAGCCTCGGGACAGGGGATGGCTACACCTTC. Protein sequence: CASSLGTGDGYTF.

The genes are TRBV10-3 and TRBJ2-5; D remains unclear. The V end was cut by 0 bases, the J end by 5 bases, with 10 bases between. CDR1 and CDR2 (germline): ENHRY, SYGVKD. The CDR3 length is 14 residues. CDR3 nucleotides: TGTGCCATCAGTGAGTCGATTTCCGGGGAGACCCAGTACTTC. This codes for CAISESISGETQYF.

V usage is TRBV3-1 (or the pseudogene TRBV3-2) and J usage is TRBJ2-5, with 8 bases fitting TRBD2. The CDR3 loop spans 17 amino acids. V shed 2 bases and J 0 bases; nucleotides not matched to a gene: 8. Germline assignment: CDR1 LGHDT and CDR2 YNNKEL (reference sequence). The CDR3 region has the DNA TGTGCCAGCAGCCAAATCGGGGGGGAGGTATACCAAGAGACCCAGTACTTC. It specifies CASSQIGGEVYQETQYF.

J is TRBJ2-1 and V is TRBV9; 10 bases map to TRBD2. Trimming cost V 2 bases and J 7 bases; bases outside gene matches: 12. Germline values: CDR1 SGDLS, CDR2 YYNGEE. The CDR3 has 17 amino acids. CDR3 nucleotide sequence: TGTGCCAGCAGCGTTGAAGGGTCGGGTAGCGGGAGGAATGAGCAGTTCTTC. It specifies CASSVEGSGSGRNEQFF.

The chain combines TRBV5-1 with TRBJ1-1; TRBD1 aligns across 10 bases. The germline CDR1 and CDR2 sequences are SGHRS and YFSETQ. The CDR3 loop spans 18 amino acids. V dropped 4 bases and J dropped 6; count of bases not matched to a gene: 18. The CDR3 loop reads CASSKRRDRGTLGPEAFF. DNA for the CDR3: TGCGCCAGCAGCAAAAGACGGGACAGGGGAACCTTGGGGCCTGAAGCTTTCTTT.

The rearrangement joins TRBV28 to TRBJ1-1; the match to TRBD1 covers 9 bases. The CDR3 has 16 amino acids. CDR1 MDHEN and CDR2 SYDVKM come from the germline V gene. Trimming removed 5 bases from V and 6 bases from J; junction bases left unmatched: 13. The CDR3 spells CASSPPPGQGVSEAFF. As DNA, the CDR3 is TGTGCCAGCAGTCCCCCCCCGGGACAGGGAGTCTCTGAAGCTTTCTTT.

The rearrangement uses TRBV28 and TRBJ1-2; D uncertain. Trimming stripped 2 bases from V and 7 bases from J, with 11 bases between. The CDR3 covers 13 residues. CDR1 is MDHEN, CDR2 SYDVKM, per germline. The CDR3 spells CASSLRDNAGYTF. CDR3 DNA: TGTGCCAGCAGTTTACGCGACAACGCTGGCTACACCTTC.

As DNA, the CDR3 is TGTGCCAGCACCCAGACAGGGGGCGGGTCACCCCTCCACTTT. Translation: CASTQTGGGSPLHF. The chain links TRBV5-6 to TRBJ1-6; 10 nucleotides line up with TRBD1. V lost 6 bases to trimming and J lost 10 bases; unmatched junction nucleotides: 7. Germline CDR1 SGHDT, CDR2 YYEEEE. The CDR3 extends over 14 amino acids.

The rearrangement links TRBV11-3 to TRBJ2-1; TRBD1 aligns across 10 bases. J lost 5 bases, V lost 1 base, and 2 bases had no gene match. Germline V gives CDR1 SGHNT, CDR2 YENEEA. This CDR3 comprises 15 residues. DNA for the CDR3: TGTGCCAGCAGCTTAGGGGACAGGGGTAACAATGAGCAGTTCTTC. This encodes CASSLGDRGNNEQFF.

CDR3 sequence: CASSVATSGRTDTQYF. DNA for the CDR3: TGTGCCAGCAGCGTGGCGACTAGCGGGAGAACAGATACGCAGTATTTT. The chain couples TRBV9 to TRBJ2-3, with 12 bases aligning to TRBD2. Trimming took 2 bases from V and 3 from J; bases not matched to a gene: 4. This CDR3 spans 16 amino acids. Germline assignment: CDR1 SGDLS and CDR2 YYNGEE.

The chain uses TRBV2 and TRBJ2-3; D is unclear. V was pared by 4 bases and J by 0 bases, with 8 bases between. Germline CDR1 is SNHLY and CDR2 is FYNNEI. CDR3 length equals 14 residues. CDR3 region: CASSVDKSTDTQYF. The CDR3 DNA reads TGTGCCAGCAGTGTCGACAAAAGCACAGATACGCAGTATTTT. The entire variable domain, with the rest obtained from reference TRBV2 and TRBJ2-3, is as follows: EPEVTQTPSHQVTQMGQEVILRCVPISNHLYFYWYRQILGQKVEFLVSFYNNEISEKSEIFDDQFSVERPDGSNFTLKIRSTKLEDSAMYFCASSVDKSTDTQYFGPGTRLTVL.

This chain connects TRBV5-1 to TRBJ2-7; no definite D call. The CDR3 totals 15 residues. Deletions cut 0 bases from V and 0 bases from J, with 10 bases between. In germline, CDR1 is SGHRS, CDR2 YFSETQ. The CDR3 nucleotides are TGCGCCAGCAGCTTGGACTCAGGCTTCTCCTACGAGCAGTACTTC. This sequence encodes CASSLDSGFSYEQYF. Together with reference TRBV5-1 and TRBJ2-7, the CDR3 gives the full variable domain: KAGVTQTPRYLIKTRGQQVTLSCSPISGHRSVSWYQQTPGQGLQFLFEYFSETQRNKGNFPGRFSGRQFSNSRSEMNVSTLELGDSALYLCASSLDSGFSYEQYFGPGTRLTVT.

On this clone: Other nucleotide sequences in the sample specify the same CDR3. The CDR3 region is CASSSGLAGTYEQYF. CDR3 sequence (DNA): TGTGCCAGCAGTTCGGGACTAGCGGGGACCTACGAGCAGTACTTC. The chain carries TRBV27 and TRBJ2-7; 13 bases fit TRBD2. CDR1 and CDR2 (germline): MNHEY, SMNVEV (reference sequence). The CDR3 is 15 residues long. Losses at the gene ends were 4 bases for V and 2 bases for J; bases not matched to a gene: 2.

The V call is TRBV6-6, the J call TRBJ1-5; TRBD1 agrees at 9 bases. The CDR3 totals 13 residues. After removal of 8 bases from V and 2 bases from J, the junction contained 1 base not matched to a gene. CDR1 is MNHNY, CDR2 SVGAGI, per germline (reference sequence). CDR3 region: CASGDRGNQPQHF. CDR3 nucleotides: TGTGCCAGCGGGGACAGGGGCAATCAGCCCCAGCATTTT.

CDR3 region: CASSGGTGVREQYF. DNA of the CDR3: TGTGCCAGCTCAGGTGGGACAGGGGTACGCGAGCAGTACTTC. This chain joins TRBV18 and TRBJ2-7; 10 bases are a match to TRBD1. Trimming cost V 5 bases and J 6 bases; bases outside gene matches: 7. The CDR3 loop spans 14 amino acids. Per germline, CDR1 KGHSH and CDR2 LQKENI. Supplemented by reference TRBV18 and TRBJ2-7, the full variable domain reads NAGVMQNPRHLVRRRGQEARLRCSPMKGHSHVYWYRQLPEEGLKFMVYLQKENIIDESGMPKERFSAEFPKEGPSILRIQQVVRGDSAAYFCASSGGTGVREQYFGPGTRLTVT.

The rearrangement links TRBV27 to TRBJ1-2, with 10 nucleotides matching TRBD1. The CDR3 sequence is 16 residues long. Trimming cost V 7 bases and J 8 bases; bases outside gene matches: 16. Germline CDR1 reads MNHEY; CDR2 reads SMNVEV (reference sequence). The CDR3, as DNA: TGTGCCAGCACCTCTCTTCCGGGACAGGGGTTTCTAGGCTACACCTTC. As protein: CASTSLPGQGFLGYTF.

The chain is built from TRBV2 and TRBJ2-5; 15 positions match TRBD2. Germline loops: CDR1 SNHLY, CDR2 FYNNEI. The CDR3 totals 16 residues. The V segment lost 6 bases and the J segment 4 bases; nucleotides outside the gene matches: 6. The CDR3 sequence: CASSQSGLAGGETQYF. CDR3 nucleotide sequence: TGTGCCAGCAGCCAATCGGGACTAGCGGGAGGAGAGACCCAGTACTTC.

This chain links TRBV7-9 with TRBJ1-2, with 9 positions matching TRBD1. This CDR3 comprises 15 residues. V was clipped by 5 bases and J by 6 bases; unmatched bases: 10. The germline CDR1 and CDR2 sequences are SEHNR and FQNEAQ (reference sequence). The CDR3 nucleotides are TGTGCCAGCAGCCCGGGACAGGGTATGGTTCATGGCTACACCTTC. It codes for CASSPGQGMVHGYTF.

A note on this clone: This CDR3 is also generated by other DNA sequences in the sample. J is TRBJ2-1 and V is TRBV7-3; 12 bases fit TRBD1. CDR1 and CDR2 from the germline V gene are SGHTA and FQGTGA. CDR3 size: 15 residues. V lost 4 bases and J lost 6; bases outside the gene matches: 4. The CDR3 bases are TGTGCCAGCAGCTCCCCGGGACAGGGGGCCAATGAGCAGTTCTTC. This codes for CASSSPGQGANEQFF.

The chain carries TRBV10-3 and TRBJ2-3; TRBD2 matches 10 bases. In germline, CDR1 is ENHRY, CDR2 SYGVKD. The CDR3 is 12 residues long. J was trimmed by 6 bases and V by 10 bases; bases with no gene match: 4. The chain's CDR3 is CATSGSTDTQYF. The CDR3 DNA is TGTGCCACTAGCGGGAGTACTGATACGCAGTATTTT.

The chain links TRBV4-2 to TRBJ2-3, with D perhaps TRBD2 (6 bases). Trimming removed 7 bases at V and 4 bases at J, with 24 bases between. The germline gives CDR1 LGHNA, CDR2 YNFKEQ. There are 17 residues in the CDR3. The CDR3 here is CASTMAGTTESSDTQYF. CDR3 sequence (DNA): TGTGCCAGCACTATGGCGGGAACAACAGAGTCGTCAGATACGCAGTATTTT.

The J gene is TRBJ1-2, the V gene TRBV2, with TRBD1 matching over 9 bases. V shed 4 bases, J shed 3 bases, and the junction held 6 bases outside the gene matches. This CDR3 spans 15 amino acids. Germline CDR1 reads SNHLY; CDR2 reads FYNNEI. The CDR3 region has the DNA TGTGCCAGCAGTGGGGGGTGGGACAGGGACTATGGCTACACCTTC. Amino acids: CASSGGWDRDYGYTF.

Only a few counts were recorded for this clone. The chain employs TRBV30 and TRBJ2-2; D remains unclear. V shed 5 bases and J shed 6 bases, with 13 bases lying between them. This CDR3 has 13 residues. CDR1 and CDR2 from the germline V gene are GTSNPN and SVGIG (reference sequence). The CDR3 bases are TGTGCCTGGGCCCCAGACATCGCCGGGGAGCTGTTTTTT. This translates into CAWAPDIAGELFF.

V is TRBV5-4 and J is TRBJ2-7; D is perhaps TRBD1 (6 bases). The CDR3 contains 15 residues. V lost 1 base to trimming and J lost 3 bases, with 14 bases between them. Germline V lookup: CDR1 SGHNT, CDR2 YYREEE (reference sequence). CDR3 amino acids: CASSLSGVGGYEQYF. In DNA form, the CDR3 reads TGTGCCAGCAGCTTGTCAGGGGTAGGAGGCTACGAGCAGTACTTC.

The CDR3 loop is CASSLSDRFYGYTF. DNA for the CDR3: TGTGCCAGCAGTTTATCGGACAGGTTCTATGGCTACACCTTC. This chain uses TRBV28 with TRBJ1-2, with 7 nucleotides matching TRBD1. Per the germline V gene, CDR1 is MDHEN and CDR2 is SYDVKM. The ends lost 1 base at V and 4 bases at J; junction bases unmatched: 3. The CDR3 length is 14 residues.

V is TRBV11-2 and J is TRBJ1-1, with D possibly TRBD1 on 6 matching bases. The CDR3 loop spans 13 amino acids. CDR1 is SGHAT, CDR2 FQNNGV, per germline. Trimming shortened V by 7 bases and J by 2 bases, and 11 bases separated the two germline ends. The CDR3 nucleotides read TGTGCCAGCACCCGGACAGATAACACTGAAGCTTTCTTT. This translates into CASTRTDNTEAFF.

Written as DNA, the CDR3 is TGCAGTGCCAGTCTCCGGGACAGGGCGGGGACCCAGTACTTC. Residues: CSASLRDRAGTQYF. The chain combines TRBV20-1 with TRBJ2-5; 9 bases align to TRBD1. CDR1 and CDR2 from the germline V gene are DFQATT and SNEGSKA (reference sequence). Trimming cost V 6 bases and J 7 bases; bases outside gene matches: 12. The CDR3 loop spans 14 amino acids.